Listed below are T cell receptor beta chains from one sample, sequenced in a study of human T cells and chemical hapten exposure. TCRdb independently ran MiXCR on the RACE reads; one entry per CDR3 protein. This sample yields some 120,000 distinct CDR3 sequences, of which 9.5% to 13% are seen a single time; 1.3% to 1.5% belongs to the top ten. The sequencing used whole blood, collected in connection with sensitization to the hapten diphenylcyclopropenone (DPC). All receptors derive from a woman between 45 and 60 years old with alopecia areata. Some clones in this sample may be carry-over from other donors' samples. CDR3s include the opening cysteine and the closing phenylalanine or tryptophan. Each record gives: V gene, D gene, J gene, clone size, CDR3 DNA, CDR3 protein. A D gene is named only where the DNA matches it firmly. Size is stated for part of the rows, as once, few or many counts, or as a class when the clone is expanded.

TRBV11-2	-	TRBJ2-1	many	TGTGCCAGCGGGCTGCATGAGCAGTTCTTC	CASGLHEQFF
TRBV7-2	-	TRBJ2-7	few	TGTGCCAGCAGCTTAGGCCGGTCTACCTACGAGCAGTACTTC	CASSLGRSTYEQYF
TRBV19	-	TRBJ2-1	few	TGTGCCAGTAGCATCGGGCCCCAGAAATACAATGAGCAGTTCTTC	CASSIGPQKYNEQFF
TRBV4-3	TRBD1	TRBJ1-1	few	TGCGCCAGCAGCCAAGAGGACAGGAGGGGCACTGAAGCTTTCTTT	CASSQEDRRGTEAFF
TRBV11-3	-	TRBJ2-7	few	TGTGCCAGCAGCCCGGGGGCGACAGCGACCCACGAGCAGTACTTC	CASSPGATATHEQYF
TRBV12-3/TRBV12-4	-	TRBJ2-5	many	TGTGCCAGCATTCGACTCGGGGAGGAGACCCAGTACTTC	CASIRLGEETQYF
TRBV12-3/TRBV12-4	TRBD2	TRBJ2-3	-	TGTGCCAGCAGTTTAATGGCTAGCGGGGGGTTGGATACGCAGTATTTT	CASSLMASGGLDTQYF
TRBV5-1	TRBD1	TRBJ1-1	-	TGCGCCAGCAGCGTGACAGGGCTCTCTGAAGCTTTCTTT	CASSVTGLSEAFF
TRBV29-1	-	TRBJ2-1	few	TGCAGCGTTTCGACCACCGCGGGGCAGTTCTTC	CSVSTTAGQFF
TRBV6-2/TRBV6-3	-	TRBJ1-1	few	TGTGCCAGCAGTTACGCAGGGGTCACTGAAGCTTTCTTT	CASSYAGVTEAFF
TRBV28	TRBD2	TRBJ2-3	few	TGTGCCAGCAGTTTACTAGCGGGGGGGTCTTTTGCTACGCAGTATTTT	CASSLLAGGSFATQYF
TRBV6-6	-	TRBJ2-3	few	TGTGCCAGCAAGTGGGGGGAGAGCACAGATACGCAGTATTTT	CASKWGESTDTQYF
TRBV7-2	TRBD1	TRBJ1-1	-	TGTGCCAGCAGCTTCGGGACAGCATTCACTGAAGCTTTCTTT	CASSFGTAFTEAFF
TRBV18	-	TRBJ2-6	few	TGTGCCAGCTCACCACCCTCCACAGGGATGACTCGTGGGGCCAACGTCCTGACTTTC	CASSPPSTGMTRGANVLTF
TRBV28	-	TRBJ2-7	-	TGTGCCAGCTGTTCGGGGACCTACGAGCAGTACTTC	CASCSGTYEQYF
TRBV5-1	TRBD2	TRBJ2-1	-	TGCGCCAGCAGCTTTTCCCTAGCGGGGATTCAATACAATGAGCAGTTCTTC	CASSFSLAGIQYNEQFF
TRBV7-9	-	TRBJ2-1	many	TGTGCCAGCAGCGAGGGGTTCGGCGTCAGCTCCTACAATGAGCAGTTCTTC	CASSEGFGVSSYNEQFF
TRBV25-1	TRBD2	TRBJ2-1	-	TGTGCCAGCCTCCCCCGGGGGGGTTCCTACAATGAGCAGTTCTTC	CASLPRGGSYNEQFF
TRBV20-1	-	TRBJ2-5	-	TGCAGTGCTAGGACTACGGGGCTAATATCCCAGTACTTC	CSARTTGLISQYF
TRBV2	-	TRBJ2-5	-	TGTGCCAGCAGTAAACTTACATCTCAAGAGACCCAGTACTTC	CASSKLTSQETQYF
TRBV4-3	-	TRBJ1-6	many	TGCGCCAGCAGCCAAGAATGGAACAGGGCAGGGTCACCCCTCCACTTT	CASSQEWNRAGSPLHF
TRBV29-1	-	TRBJ2-5	many	TGCAGCGTCTACGGACGGTCAGGGGAAGAGACCCAGTACTTC	CSVYGRSGEETQYF
TRBV20-1	TRBD2	TRBJ2-1	many	TGCAGTGTTCTCGGGGTAGCGGGAGACAATGAGCAGTTCTTC	CSVLGVAGDNEQFF
TRBV7-6	-	TRBJ2-4	-	TGTGCCAGCAGCTTAGTTCAGGGGGCCAAAAACATTCAGTACTTC	CASSLVQGAKNIQYF
TRBV6-2/TRBV6-3	TRBD2	TRBJ2-3	few	TGTGCCAGCAGCCTTGGACTAGCGGGTTTGGATACGCAGTATTTT	CASSLGLAGLDTQYF
TRBV3-1	-	TRBJ1-1	many	TGTGCCAGCAGCCCGGCTGGGACTGAAGCTTTCTTT	CASSPAGTEAFF
TRBV5-1	-	TRBJ2-3	-	TGCGCCAGCAGCTTGGGATGGGGGAAGGATACGCAGTATTTT	CASSLGWGKDTQYF
TRBV29-1	TRBD2	TRBJ2-4	few	TGCAGCGTGGGGGACTACTCCTCGGAAAACATTCAGTACTTC	CSVGDYSSENIQYF
TRBV6-5	TRBD1	TRBJ1-5	few	TGTGCCAGCCGCGGACAGGGGATGTATCAGCCCCAGCATTTT	CASRGQGMYQPQHF
TRBV2	-	TRBJ1-4	few	TGTGCCAGCAGTGGGACGGATGAAAAACTGTTTTTT	CASSGTDEKLFF
TRBV7-9	-	TRBJ1-1	many	TGTGCCAGCAGCTTAGGGGCGAACACTGAAGCTTTCTTT	CASSLGANTEAFF
TRBV18	TRBD2	TRBJ2-4	-	TGTGCCAGCTCACCCGGGACTAGCTTGACCAAAAACATTCAGTACTTC	CASSPGTSLTKNIQYF
TRBV11-2	TRBD2	TRBJ2-1	-	TGTGCCAGCAGCCTACAGGCGGGAGGGTTCAATGAGCAGTTCTTC	CASSLQAGGFNEQFF
TRBV20-1	-	TRBJ1-5	few	TGCAGTGCTATGGCGGGGCTCACCAATCAGCCCCAGCATTTT	CSAMAGLTNQPQHF
TRBV28	TRBD1	TRBJ2-5	few	TGTGCCAGCAGTTACGGACAGGGAATAGAGACCCAGTACTTC	CASSYGQGIETQYF
TRBV21-1	-	TRBJ2-7	-	TGTGCCAGCAGCAGCCGGGACAGGGCCCACTACGAGCAGTACTTC	CASSSRDRAHYEQYF
TRBV28	-	TRBJ2-7	-	TGTGCCAGCAGGGTAGCGTACGAGCAGTACTTC	CASRVAYEQYF
TRBV6-5	-	TRBJ1-1	-	TGTGCCAGCAGTTACACTGCGCTCCTGAACACTGAAGCTTTCTTT	CASSYTALLNTEAFF
TRBV12-3/TRBV12-4	TRBD1	TRBJ2-7	many	TGTGCCAGCAGTCCCGGACAGGCCGTATTAGAGCAGTACTTC	CASSPGQAVLEQYF
TRBV6-4	-	TRBJ1-1	-	TGTGCCAGCACCTCCCGGACAGAACCGAACACTGAAGCTTTCTTT	CASTSRTEPNTEAFF
TRBV6-2/TRBV6-3	-	TRBJ1-1	few	TGTGCCAGCAGCGCTCAGGTGAACACTGAAGCTTTCTTT	CASSAQVNTEAFF
TRBV20-1	-	TRBJ2-1	many	TGCAGTGCTAGAGATAAAACGACAGGGAGGATCAATGAGCAGTTCTTC	CSARDKTTGRINEQFF
TRBV28	-	TRBJ1-1	many	TGTGCCAGCAGTGGCGGGGTTGGGTACACTGAAGCTTTCTTT	CASSGGVGYTEAFF
TRBV11-2	-	TRBJ2-3	many	TGTGCCAGCAGAGGAGTCCCAGATACGCAGTATTTT	CASRGVPDTQYF
TRBV18	TRBD1	TRBJ1-5	few	TGTGCCAGCTCAGTCGACAGGGGGCTTCAGCCCCAGCATTTT	CASSVDRGLQPQHF
TRBV3-1	-	TRBJ1-3	many	TGTGCCAGCAGCCTGGGGGGGGCGAGCGGAAACACCATATATTTT	CASSLGGASGNTIYF
TRBV12-3/TRBV12-4	-	TRBJ2-3	few	TGTGCCAGCAGTTTGCAAGTGCAGACGCAGTATTTT	CASSLQVQTQYF
TRBV29-1	-	TRBJ1-1	-	TGCAGCGTTGAAGCACAGTCCATAAACACTGAAGCTTTCTTT	CSVEAQSINTEAFF
TRBV13	TRBD1	TRBJ2-5	many	TGTGCCAGCAGCAAACAGGGGGGAGTAGAGACCCAGTACTTC	CASSKQGGVETQYF
TRBV10-3	TRBD1	TRBJ2-7	-	TGTGCCATCAGTGGGGGACAGGACTCTACCTACGAGCAGTACTTC	CAISGGQDSTYEQYF
TRBV20-1	-	TRBJ2-3	few	TGCAGTGCTACCTTCGGGGGCGCGAAAGATACGCAGTATTTT	CSATFGGAKDTQYF
TRBV29-1	TRBD1	TRBJ1-2	-	TGCAGCGTTGAACCAGGGGGAAGAGTCGGCTACACCTTC	CSVEPGGRVGYTF
TRBV27	-	TRBJ1-1	many	TGTGCCAGCAGTTTGGACAGATTGCACACTGAAGCTTTCTTT	CASSLDRLHTEAFF
TRBV6-2/TRBV6-3	-	TRBJ2-3	many	TGTGCCAGCAGTTACCGCGAGAGAGATACGCAGTATTTT	CASSYRERDTQYF
TRBV20-1	-	TRBJ1-3	few	TGCAGTGCTAGAGACCCAAACTCTGGAAACACCATATATTTT	CSARDPNSGNTIYF
TRBV5-6	-	TRBJ1-6	few	TGTGCCAGCAGCTTCTCTAATTCACCCCTCCACTTT	CASSFSNSPLHF